This entry lists 10 T cell receptor beta chains sequenced from one sample in a study of T-cell memory formation after mild COVID-19. TCRdb recomputed calls from the 5' RACE reads with MiXCR, one row per CDR3 protein. The data contain around 300,000 distinct CDR3 sequences, roughly an eighth of them singletons. The specimen was PBMCs or a T cell subset sorted from them (not recorded which). The receptors were sampled from a young man who had mild COVID-19 (a few samples of this study predate the infection). Cell type and time point are not known.

V and J are TRBV9 and TRBJ1-6; unclear D gene. The CDR3 is made up of 14 amino acids. V lost 2 bases, J lost 10 bases, and 13 bases lay in between. Germline V gene sequence: CDR1 SGDLS, CDR2 YYNGEE. The CDR3 here is CASSVTGLESPLHF. CDR3 bases: TGTGCCAGCAGCGTGACGGGGTTAGAATCACCCCTCCACTTT.

The sample holds a few counts of this clonotype. The chain couples TRBV5-1 to TRBJ2-7, with a weak D call TRBD2 (6 bases). Trimming took off 0 bases at V and 2 bases at J, with 9 bases between the two ends. From germline, CDR1 is SGHRS and CDR2 YFSETQ. CDR3 length: 14 amino acids. CDR3 coding DNA: TGCGCCAGCAGCTTGGACGGGGGAACCTACGAGCAGTACTTC. Encoded protein: CASSLDGGTYEQYF.

J is TRBJ1-2 and V is TRBV12-3 or TRBV12-4, with a possible D match to TRBD1 (5 bases). V was trimmed by 4 bases and J by 2 bases, leaving 17 bases between them. The CDR3 has 16 residues. The CDR3 nucleotides are TGTGCCAGCAGTTCGTTGCTCCTCCCAGGGAACTATGGCTACACCTTC. Residues: CASSSLLLPGNYGYTF.

This clonotype has more than one count but fewer than ten. The chain links TRBV6-6 to TRBJ1-4; 11 nucleotides line up with TRBD1. The CDR3 loop spans 15 amino acids. V gave up 0 bases and J gave up 7 bases; unmatched junction bases: 1. In germline, CDR1 is MNHNY, CDR2 SVGAGI (reference sequence). CDR3 residues: CASSYSGTGGEKLFF. Written as DNA, the CDR3 is TGTGCCAGCAGTTACTCGGGGACAGGGGGTGAAAAACTGTTTTTT.

The genes are TRBV4-3 and TRBJ2-5; D may match TRBD1 or TRBD2 (5 bases each). Trimming removed 6 bases at V and 8 bases at J, with 16 bases between. The CDR3 has 13 residues. The germline CDR1 and CDR2 sequences are LGHNA and YSLEER. The CDR3 loop is CASRPTARGTQYF. DNA of the CDR3: TGCGCCAGCAGACCAACTGCTCGGGGCACCCAGTACTTC.

In its sample, this clonotype was seen a few times. A read error is possible here, since a much larger clone lies one base away. The J gene is TRBJ2-1, the V gene TRBV11-2; no reliable D call. CDR3 length: 14 amino acids. Germline V lookup: CDR1 SGHAT, CDR2 FQNNGV. The V and J ends lost 0 bases and 4 bases respectively, with 7 bases between them. The CDR3 loop is CASSLDPVYNEQFF. The CDR3 region has the DNA TGTGCCAGCAGCTTAGATCCGGTTTACAATGAGCAGTTCTTC.

A few counts support this clonotype. The V call is TRBV29-1, the J call TRBJ1-6; D possibly corresponds to TRBD1 (6 bases). The CDR3 has 13 amino acids. Germline V gene sequence: CDR1 SQVTM, CDR2 ANQGSEA. V was shortened by 7 bases and J by 9 bases, with 16 bases between the two germline ends. Here the CDR3 reads CSGQTGSGSPLHF. The CDR3 DNA is TGCAGCGGACAAACAGGGTCGGGTTCACCCCTCCACTTT.

This clonotype was counted at least ten times. The gene calls are TRBV15 and TRBJ2-2; 11 positions match TRBD2. J was trimmed by 8 bases and V by 0 bases; bases with no gene match: 5. The CDR3 has 16 residues. Germline loops: CDR1 LNHNV, CDR2 YYDKDF (reference sequence). The CDR3 DNA reads TGTGCCACCAGCAGAGACCTAGCGGGGGGTGTGGGGGAGCTGTTTTTT. Translation: CATSRDLAGGVGELFF.

The chain carries TRBV18 and TRBJ1-2, with D tentatively TRBD1 (6 bases). The CDR3 is made up of 14 amino acids. Trimming left V 1 base short and J 8 bases short, with 14 bases between. Per germline, CDR1 KGHSH and CDR2 LQKENI. The CDR3 sequence is CASSPQGGPGGYTF. The CDR3 region has the DNA TGTGCCAGCTCACCACAGGGGGGCCCCGGCGGCTACACCTTC.

V gene TRBV25-1 combines with J gene TRBJ2-7; D gene uncertain. Per the germline V gene, CDR1 is MGHDK and CDR2 is SYGVNS. CDR3 length equals 14 residues. The V end was cut by 3 bases, the J end by 7 bases, with 16 bases between. CDR3 sequence reads: CASSDLSTVGEQYF. The CDR3 bases are TGTGCCAGCAGTGACCTCAGCACCGTCGGGGAGCAGTACTTC.